Listed below are T cell receptor beta chains from one sample, sequenced in a study of radiotherapy plus CTLA-4 blockade in lung cancer. Method: immunoSEQ multiplex PCR; TCRdb's copy keeps in-frame clones and lacks some. In the table there are roughly 57,000 clones, about 80% of which are singletons. The sequences come from peripheral blood, collected from a patient treated with radiotherapy plus ipilimumab. The origin of the receptors is a human donor with non-small cell lung cancer whose response to radiotherapy plus ipilimumab could not be evaluated. CDR3s include the opening cysteine and the closing phenylalanine or tryptophan. D genes are given only for firm matches. The size field is filled for only some rows; it gives once, few, many or a size class.

TRBV25-1	-	-	16	TRBJ2-5	CASSESRDTHQETQYF	TGTGCCAGCAGTGAATCTAGGGACACCCACCAAGAGACCCAGTACTTC
TRBV2	-	-	14	TRBJ1-6	CASRADSLGSPLHF	TGTGCCAGCAGAGCGGACAGCCTTGGATCACCCCTCCACTTT
TRBV5-1	TRBD2	-	18	TRBJ2-5	CASSWVPTSGGAGETQYF	TGCGCCAGCAGCTGGGTACCGACTAGCGGGGGGGCCGGAGAGACCCAGTACTTC
TRBV5-1	TRBD2	-	13	TRBJ2-7	CASSLGTSGSEYF	TGCGCCAGCAGCTTAGGGACTAGCGGTTCGGAGTACTTC
TRBV6-6	TRBD1	-	13	TRBJ1-2	CAAGGDRGYGYTF	TGTGCCGCTGGGGGGGACAGGGGCTATGGCTACACCTTC
TRBV10-3	TRBD1	-	15	TRBJ2-1	CAISEGTGDHNEQFF	TGTGCCATCAGTGAGGGGACAGGGGATCACAATGAGCAGTTCTTC
TRBV27	TRBD1	-	15	TRBJ2-1	CASSSRDRGRSEQFF	TGTGCCAGCAGTTCCCGGGACAGGGGGAGGAGTGAGCAGTTCTTC
TRBV5-6	-	-	11	TRBJ2-3	CASSSAGTQYF	TGTGCCAGCAGTTCAGCAGGCACGCAGTATTTT
TRBV5-1	TRBD1	-	12	TRBJ1-1	CASSSSGQGAFF	TGCGCCAGCAGCTCTTCGGGACAGGGAGCTTTCTTT
TRBV7-9	-	-	14	TRBJ2-4	CASSLDREGNIQYF	TGTGCCAGCAGCTTGGACAGAGAAGGAAACATTCAGTACTTC
TRBV6-5	-	-	12	TRBJ2-1	CASSPGGIEQFF	TGTGCCAGCAGTCCTGGCGGGATAGAGCAGTTCTTC
TRBV5-6	-	-	15	TRBJ1-4	CASSLRGRGDEKLFF	TGTGCCAGCAGCTTGCGTGGCAGGGGCGATGAAAAACTGTTTTTT
TRBV23-1	TRBD1	-	14	TRBJ1-5	CASREAGGRQPQHF	TGCGCCAGCAGGGAGGCAGGGGGGCGTCAGCCCCAGCATTTT
TRBV13	-	-	13	TRBJ1-2	CASSQGGDYGYTF	TGTGCCAGCAGCCAAGGGGGTGACTATGGCTACACCTTC
TRBV27	-	-	17	TRBJ2-6	CASSLWDNYSGANVLTF	TGTGCCAGCAGTTTATGGGACAACTACTCTGGGGCCAACGTCCTGACTTTC
TRBV19	-	-	15	TRBJ2-7	CASSMRLSHSYEQYF	TGTGCCAGTAGTATGAGGCTCTCGCACTCCTACGAGCAGTACTTC
TRBV5-4	TRBD2	-	16	TRBJ2-7	CASSGGLAGGGYEQYF	TGTGCCAGCAGCGGGGGACTAGCGGGGGGTGGGTACGAGCAGTACTTC
TRBV7-2	-	-	13	TRBJ1-5	CASSTGGNQPQHF	TGTGCCAGCAGCACCGGGGGCAATCAGCCCCAGCATTTT
TRBV28	TRBD2	once	17	TRBJ2-7	CASSLTPGTSGRTEQYF	TGTGCCAGCAGTTTGACCCCCGGGACTAGCGGGAGAACCGAGCAGTACTTC
TRBV7-2	TRBD2	few	16	TRBJ2-7	CASSWLASGAFYEQYF	TGTGCCAGCAGCTGGCTTGCTAGCGGGGCCTTTTACGAGCAGTACTTC
TRBV7-8	TRBD2	-	18	TRBJ2-3	CASTLRATSGESTDTQYF	TGTGCCAGCACCCTAAGGGCGACTAGCGGGGAGTCCACAGATACGCAGTATTTT
TRBV2	TRBD2	-	15	TRBJ2-1	CASNPTSGRPYEQFF	TGTGCCAGCAACCCAACTAGCGGGAGGCCCTATGAGCAGTTCTTC
TRBV7-8	TRBD1	once	13	TRBJ1-5	CASSRDSHQPQHF	TGTGCCAGCAGCCGGGACAGTCATCAGCCCCAGCATTTT
TRBV5-6	TRBD2	-	15	TRBJ2-3	CASSLTSGSTDTQYF	TGTGCCAGCAGCTTGACTAGCGGGAGCACAGATACGCAGTATTTT
TRBV7-2	TRBD1	-	17	TRBJ2-4	CASSPLPTGGSENIQYF	TGTGCCAGCAGCCCCCTCCCGACAGGGGGCTCGGAAAACATTCAGTACTTC
TRBV7-2	TRBD2	-	15	TRBJ2-3	CAEVLIAGGPDTQYF	TGTGCCGAGGTCTTAATAGCGGGAGGGCCAGATACGCAGTATTTT
TRBV27	-	once	18	TRBJ1-5	CASSFRFSGQSYNQPQHF	TGTGCCAGCAGTTTTCGCTTTAGTGGACAGAGTTACAATCAGCCCCAGCATTTT
TRBV7-9	-	-	15	TRBJ2-5	CASSSLAGPQETQYF	TGTGCCAGCAGCTCCCTGGCAGGGCCCCAAGAGACCCAGTACTTC
TRBV7-8	TRBD2	few	17	TRBJ2-7	CASSSGLADSTPYEQYF	TGTGCCAGCAGCTCGGGACTAGCGGACTCTACCCCCTACGAGCAGTACTTC
TRBV7-9	TRBD2	few	17	TRBJ2-7	CASSRRLAGDNSYEQYF	TGTGCCAGCAGCCGAAGACTAGCGGGAGATAACTCCTACGAGCAGTACTTC
TRBV19	-	once	16	TRBJ2-6	CASSIVGGSGANVLTF	TGTGCCAGTAGTATAGTGGGGGGCTCTGGGGCCAACGTCCTGACTTTC
TRBV5-1	TRBD1	-	15	TRBJ2-2	CASSLRDRGTGELFF	TGCGCCAGCAGCTTGCGGGACAGGGGGACCGGGGAGCTGTTTTTT
TRBV28	TRBD1	-	15	TRBJ1-4	CASSQATGVGEKLFF	TGTGCCAGCAGTCAGGCGACAGGGGTAGGGGAAAAACTGTTTTTT
TRBV28	-	-	15	TRBJ2-1	CASSPKTVSYNEQFF	TGTGCCAGCAGCCCGAAGACAGTCTCCTACAATGAGCAGTTCTTC
TRBV4-3	TRBD2	-	19	TRBJ2-3	CASSQDRGLAGVLTDTQYF	TGCGCCAGCAGCCAAGATCGGGGCTTAGCGGGAGTATTGACAGATACGCAGTATTTT
TRBV5-6	-	-	18	TRBJ2-1	CASSLGGTSSGSYNEQFF	TGTGCCAGCAGCTTGGGGGGCACTAGCAGCGGCTCCTACAATGAGCAGTTCTTC
TRBV6-5	TRBD1	-	14	TRBJ2-7	CASRTGTGGREQYF	TGTGCCAGCAGAACCGGGACAGGGGGCAGAGAGCAGTACTTC
TRBV15	-	-	14	TRBJ2-1	CATLGGRAYNEQFF	TGTGCCACCCTCGGGGGTCGAGCCTACAATGAGCAGTTCTTC
TRBV4-1	-	-	15	TRBJ2-7	CASSQEWAGDYEQYF	TGCGCCAGCAGCCAAGAATGGGCAGGGGACTACGAGCAGTACTTC
TRBV7-9	-	-	18	TRBJ2-7	CASSLLRRQGGSVYEQYF	TGTGCCAGCAGCCTCCTGCGGCGACAGGGAGGTTCGGTCTACGAGCAGTACTTC
TRBV9	TRBD2	-	14	TRBJ2-7	CASSVLADSYEQYF	TGTGCCAGCAGCGTGCTAGCGGACTCCTACGAGCAGTACTTC
TRBV7-8	TRBD2	many	17	TRBJ2-6	CASSFGLAGSGANVLTF	TGTGCCAGCAGCTTTGGGCTAGCGGGGTCCGGGGCCAACGTCCTGACTTTC
TRBV5-1	TRBD1	-	14	TRBJ2-7	CASSVGTGGYEQYF	TGCGCCAGCAGCGTAGGGACAGGGGGGTACGAGCAGTACTTC
TRBV14	TRBD1	-	15	TRBJ1-6	CASSPETGFNSPLHF	TGTGCCAGCAGCCCTGAGACAGGGTTTAATTCACCCCTCCACTTT
TRBV7-2	TRBD1	-	15	TRBJ1-1	CASSLGTGANTEAFF	TGTGCCAGCAGCCTTGGGACAGGGGCAAACACTGAAGCTTTCTTT
TRBV27	-	-	14	TRBJ1-5	CASSLQGPNQPQHF	TGTGCCAGCAGTTTACAGGGTCCCAATCAGCCCCAGCATTTT
TRBV7-9	TRBD1	-	17	TRBJ2-7	CASSPSRDRGRRYEQYF	TGTGCCAGCAGCCCGTCCCGGGACAGGGGGCGCCGCTACGAGCAGTACTTC
TRBV5-1	TRBD2	-	16	TRBJ2-5	CASRAGTSGNQETQYF	TGCGCCAGCAGGGCCGGGACTAGCGGGAACCAAGAGACCCAGTACTTC
TRBV19	-	-	18	TRBJ2-6	CASSMGGLPGSGANVLTF	TGTGCCAGTAGTATGGGAGGACTTCCCGGGTCTGGGGCCAACGTCCTGACTTTC
TRBV7-2	TRBD2	-	17	TRBJ2-7	CASSNPWGGVYVYEQYF	TGTGCCAGCAGCAACCCTTGGGGAGGGGTCTACGTCTACGAGCAGTACTTC
TRBV29-1	-	-	11	TRBJ2-7	CSVDRVGEQYF	TGCAGCGTTGACCGGGTGGGCGAGCAGTACTTC
TRBV7-9	TRBD2	-	18	TRBJ2-3	CASTRAGTSGGRTDTQYF	TGTGCCAGCACTAGAGCGGGGACTAGCGGGGGGCGAACAGATACGCAGTATTTT
TRBV28	TRBD2	once	16	TRBJ2-1	CASTYPLGGRYNEQFF	TGTGCCAGCACCTACCCCCTGGGCGGGAGATACAATGAGCAGTTCTTC
TRBV10-3	-	-	15	TRBJ1-3	CASRLDGNSGNTIYF	TGTGCCTCCAGACTTGACGGCAACTCTGGAAACACCATATATTTT
TRBV6-1	-	-	16	TRBJ1-2	CASSASAVYRSYGYTF	TGTGCCAGCAGTGCCTCCGCCGTATACAGGTCCTATGGCTACACCTTC